A single sample is the source of the 32 T cell receptor beta chains below, sequenced in a study of CD4 T cell repertoires in COVID-19. Method: immunoSEQ multiplex PCR; TCRdb's copy keeps in-frame clones and lacks some. The data show around 25,000 clones, 85% to 95% seen once. These memory T cells were uncultured and sequenced directly after ex vivo isolation. The sequenced sample was circulating follicular helper CD4+ T cells (cTfh) from blood, obtained before the COVID-19 pandemic. The receptors were sampled from a human donor who had COVID-19.

The CDR3 nucleotides read TGTGCCAGCAGTAATCAGGGCGAGCAGTACTTC. It is translated as CASSNQGEQYF. The rearrangement joins TRBV6-5 to TRBJ2-7; D perhaps matches TRBD1 (5 bases). This CDR3 has 11 amino acids. The germline CDR1 and CDR2 sequences are MNHEY and SVGAGI. V was cut by 5 bases and J by 6 bases, with 8 bases left in between.

The chain links TRBV11-2 to TRBJ1-1, with TRBD1 matching over 7 bases. The CDR3 covers 13 residues. Germline V lookup: CDR1 SGHAT, CDR2 FQNNGV. J lost 1 base, V lost 5 bases, and 1 base had no gene match. CDR3 loop: CASSGQENTEAFF. The DNA of the CDR3 is TGTGCCAGCAGCGGACAGGAGAACACTGAAGCTTTCTTT.

This clone was seen once. The chain recombines TRBV9 with TRBJ1-2, with 9 bases aligning to TRBD1. After removal of 0 bases from V and 7 bases from J, the junction contained 10 bases not matched to a gene. The CDR3 contains 16 residues. In germline, CDR1 is SGDLS, CDR2 YYNGEE. The CDR3 sequence: CASSVGGQGISLGYTF. The CDR3 DNA reads as TGTGCCAGCAGCGTAGGGGGACAGGGAATTTCCCTTGGCTACACCTTC.

J is TRBJ1-2 and V is TRBV11-1; no clear D. Germline-derived CDR1 and CDR2 are SGHAT and FQDESV (reference sequence). The CDR3 is made up of 14 amino acids. The V end lost 5 bases, the J end lost 8 bases, and 18 bases lay between the germline ends. The CDR3 coding sequence is TGTGCCAGCAGCCGCAATGTGGAATCGCGGGGCTACACCTTC. Amino acids: CASSRNVESRGYTF.

The CDR3 here is CASSSRRVSELFF. The DNA for the CDR3 is TGTGCCAGCAGTTCCCGACGGGTGTCGGAGCTGTTTTTT. The J gene is TRBJ2-2, the V gene TRBV27; D is unresolved. In germline, CDR1 is MNHEY, CDR2 SMNVEV (reference sequence). Trimming removed 4 bases from V and 10 bases from J, with 13 bases in between. The CDR3 length is 13 residues.

This clone showed up just a few times. As DNA, the CDR3 is TGTGCCAGCTCGCTCATGGCCTCTGGAAACACCATATATTTT. This codes for CASSLMASGNTIYF. This rearrangement joins TRBV6-6 to TRBJ1-3; D remains ambiguous. Trimming stripped 8 bases from V and 0 bases from J, with 11 bases between. The V gene's germline CDR1 is MNHNY and CDR2 SVGAGI (reference sequence). This CDR3 has 14 residues.

V is TRBV7-9 and J is TRBJ1-5; 11 positions match TRBD1. From germline, CDR1 is SEHNR and CDR2 FQNEAQ (reference sequence). The CDR3 has 13 amino acids. V gave up 5 bases and J gave up 8 bases; unmatched junction bases: 2. CDR3 nucleotides: TGTGCCAGCAGCCGGGACAGGGGGGAGCCCCAGCATTTT. Translated, it gives CASSRDRGEPQHF.

This sequence joins TRBV6-1 and TRBJ1-4, with TRBD1 matching 7 bases. Germline V CDR1 and CDR2: MNHNS, SASEGT. V was clipped by 3 bases and J by 8 bases; unmatched bases: 12. The CDR3 runs to 16 residues. In DNA form, the CDR3 reads TGTGCCAGCAGTGAGGGTTTGGCCAGGGGACAGGAAAAACTGTTTTTT. Residues: CASSEGLARGQEKLFF.

The rearrangement uses TRBV5-1 and TRBJ1-6; 7 bases are shared with TRBD1. V lost 0 bases, J lost 8 bases, and 5 bases stayed unmatched. This CDR3 contains 15 residues. Germline CDR1 is SGHRS and CDR2 is YFSETQ. CDR3 nucleotide sequence: TGCGCCAGCAGCTTGGACGGGACAGATTATTCACCCCTCCACTTT. It encodes CASSLDGTDYSPLHF.

The chain has TRBV5-1 and TRBJ1-4; 9 bases agree with TRBD1. This CDR3 spans 13 amino acids. Germline CDR1 is SGHRS and CDR2 is YFSETQ. V was pared by 4 bases and J by 6 bases, with 1 base of the junction left unmatched. The CDR3 nucleotides are TGCGCCAGCAGCAGGACAGGGGATGAAAAACTGTTTTTT. Translation: CASSRTGDEKLFF. Combining the CDR3 with reference TRBV5-1 and TRBJ1-4 gives the whole variable domain KAGVTQTPRYLIKTRGQQVTLSCSPISGHRSVSWYQQTPGQGLQFLFEYFSETQRNKGNFPGRFSGRQFSNSRSEMNVSTLELGDSALYLCASSRTGDEKLFFGSGTQLSVL.

The sample holds one count of this clone. The V and J genes are TRBV9 and TRBJ2-3; 11 positions match TRBD2. The CDR3 sequence is 16 residues long. Germline V CDR1 and CDR2: SGDLS, YYNGEE. V trimming: 3 bases; J trimming: 0 bases; junction bases outside the gene matches: 3. The CDR3 protein is CASSALAGVSTDTQYF. The CDR3 nucleotides are TGTGCCAGCAGCGCACTAGCGGGGGTAAGCACAGATACGCAGTATTTT.

The gene calls are TRBV5-1 and TRBJ2-2, with D hard to call. This CDR3 is built from 14 residues. Germline CDR1 and CDR2: SGHRS and YFSETQ. Trimming cost V 3 bases and J 2 bases, with 8 bases left between them. DNA for the CDR3: TGCGCCAGCAGCTCCCTAGATAACACCGGGGAGCTGTTTTTT. It translates to CASSSLDNTGELFF.

The rearrangement uses TRBV19 and TRBJ2-2; 12 nucleotides line up with TRBD2. Unmatched junction bases numbered 9, after V lost 7 bases and J lost 6 bases. The CDR3 contains 16 residues. Germline CDR1 reads LNHDA; CDR2 reads SQIVND (reference sequence). The CDR3 spells CASMRLAGGRSGELFF. Here the CDR3 DNA reads TGTGCCAGTATGCGGCTAGCGGGAGGGCGGTCCGGGGAGCTGTTTTTT. Full variable domain (remainder filled in from reference TRBV19 and TRBJ2-2): DGGITQSPKYLFRKEGQNVTLSCEQNLNHDAMYWYRQDPGQGLRLIYYSQIVNDFQKGDIAEGYSVSREKKESFPLTVTSAQKNPTAFYLCASMRLAGGRSGELFFGEGSRLTVL.

The rearrangement links TRBV21-1 to TRBJ2-7; the table's D gene call, TRBD2, was not cross checked with the DNA. TRBV21-1 is a known pseudogene. The CDR3 length is 15 residues. CDR3 bases: TGTGCCAGCAGCCGACCTTATGGGGGGGCTGGAGAGCAGTACTTC. Translated: CASSRPYGGAGEQYF.

The chain uses TRBV7-3 and TRBJ2-2, with TRBD2 matching 7 bases. From germline, CDR1 is SGHTA and CDR2 FQGTGA. The CDR3 totals 14 residues. V shed 2 bases and J 7 bases; nucleotides not matched to a gene: 4. CDR3 residues: CASSLGGVNGELFF. CDR3 bases: TGTGCCAGCAGCTTAGGGGGGGTAAACGGGGAGCTGTTTTTT.

J is TRBJ1-2 and V is TRBV7-2, with 12 bases that match TRBD1. V shed 5 bases, J shed 4 bases, and the junction held 5 bases outside the gene matches. Germline V lookup: CDR1 SGHTA, CDR2 FQGNSA. This CDR3 spans 15 amino acids. The DNA for the CDR3 is TGTGCCAGCAGCGGTGGGACAGGGGGCGGCTATGGCTACACCTTC. Its translation: CASSGGTGGGYGYTF.

This chain uses TRBV5-4 with TRBJ2-3, with TRBD2 matching over 8 bases. This CDR3 spans 15 amino acids. CDR1 SGHNT and CDR2 YYREEE come from the germline V gene (reference sequence). Trimming took 3 bases from V and 2 from J; bases not matched to a gene: 5. The CDR3 DNA follows: TGTGCCAGCAGCTCACAGCGGGAGTTCACAGATACGCAGTATTTT. Translation: CASSSQREFTDTQYF.

The CDR3 DNA follows: TGTGCCAGCACCCAAGAGGCGAGCTCCTACGAGCAGTACTTC. Translating gives CASTQEASSYEQYF. V gene TRBV6-6 combines with J gene TRBJ2-5; unclear D gene. The DNA end is a closer match to TRBJ2-7, so the J assignment may be wrong. Germline V gene lookup returns CDR1 MNHNY and CDR2 SVGAGI (reference sequence). The CDR3 runs 14 residues.

The genes are TRBV28 and TRBJ2-3, with D perhaps TRBD1 (6 bases). V lost 4 bases and J 4 bases, leaving 18 bases between the germline ends. The CDR3 runs 16 residues. Germline V gene sequence: CDR1 MDHEN, CDR2 SYDVKM. The CDR3 region has the DNA TGTGCCAGCAGTTCCCTGACAGGCCGTCCCTCAGATACGCAGTATTTT. This gives the protein CASSSLTGRPSDTQYF. Looking up the rest from reference TRBV28 and TRBJ2-3 gives the full variable domain: DVKVTQSSRYLVKRTGEKVFLECVQDMDHENMFWYRQDPGLGLRLIYFSYDVKMKEKGDIPEGYSVSREKKERFSLILESASTNQTSMYLCASSSLTGRPSDTQYFGPGTRLTVL.

The J gene is TRBJ1-2, the V gene TRBV6-6; D unresolved. The CDR3 contains 13 residues. Germline CDR1 reads MNHNY; CDR2 reads SVGAGI (reference sequence). Between the trimmed V and J ends, which lost 5 bases and 5 bases, there was a span of 12 bases. The CDR3 spells CASSESPKYGYTF. DNA for the CDR3: TGTGCCAGCAGTGAGTCCCCAAAGTATGGCTACACCTTC.

A single count supports this clone. V usage is TRBV25-1 and J usage is TRBJ1-3; no reliable D call. Germline V gene lookup returns CDR1 MGHDK and CDR2 SYGVNS. This CDR3 is 15 amino acids long. V shed 4 bases and J shed 0 bases, with 10 bases lying between them. In DNA, the CDR3 is TGTGCCAGCAGTGGAGCCTACTACTCTGGAAACACCATATATTTT. It codes for CASSGAYYSGNTIYF.

The rearrangement joins TRBV28 to TRBJ2-7; a possible D gene is TRBD1 (5 bases). V was trimmed by 7 bases and J by 6 bases, leaving 16 bases between them. The germline V gene has CDR1 MDHEN and CDR2 SYDVKM. This CDR3 has 13 amino acids. CDR3 coding DNA: TGTGCCAGCATCTCCCCCCAGGGTGGCGAGCAGTACTTC. Its protein is CASISPQGGEQYF.

The chain recombines TRBV7-9 with TRBJ2-3, with D possibly matching TRBD1 (6 bases). The germline V gene has CDR1 SEHNR and CDR2 FQNEAQ (reference sequence). Trimming took 3 bases from V and 2 from J, leaving 12 bases between them. The CDR3 is made up of 15 amino acids. The CDR3 region has the DNA TGTGCCAGCAGCTTGTCAACAGGGTCCACAGATACGCAGTATTTT. Amino acid sequence: CASSLSTGSTDTQYF. Looking up the rest from reference TRBV7-9 and TRBJ2-3 gives the full variable domain: DTGVSQNPRHKITKRGQNVTFRCDPISEHNRLYWYRQTLGQGPEFLTYFQNEAQLEKSRLLSDRFSAERPKGSFSTLEIQRTEQGDSAMYLCASSLSTGSTDTQYFGPGTRLTVL.

The genes are TRBV28 and TRBJ1-1; D remains unclear. The CDR3 is 12 residues long. Germline lookup yields CDR1 MDHEN and CDR2 SYDVKM. The ends were cut back, 7 bases at V and 1 base at J, with 7 bases in the middle. Here the CDR3 reads CASIYRNTEAFF. The CDR3 DNA reads TGTGCCAGCATTTATAGGAACACTGAAGCTTTCTTT.

The chain carries TRBV7-6 and TRBJ1-3; D remains unclear. Trimming took off 0 bases at V and 0 bases at J, with 9 bases between the two ends. The CDR3 is 16 amino acids. Germline V gene sequence: CDR1 SGHVS, CDR2 FNYEAQ. CDR3 DNA sequence: TGTGCCAGCAGCTTAGCTGGAGGACCCTCTGGAAACACCATATATTTT. It yields the protein CASSLAGGPSGNTIYF.

The rearrangement links TRBV10-2 to TRBJ2-5; 10 bases match TRBD2. Germline V CDR1 and CDR2: WSHSY, SAAADI. V trimming: 7 bases; J trimming: 1 base; junction bases outside the gene matches: 6. This CDR3 has 15 residues. For the CDR3, the DNA is TGCGCCAGCACTTATAGCGGGGGGCTCCAAGAGACCCAGTACTTC. This sequence encodes CASTYSGGLQETQYF.

CDR3 in amino acids: CASSISGQGASYEQYF. As DNA, the CDR3 is TGTGCCAGCAGCATTTCGGGACAGGGGGCCTCCTACGAGCAGTACTTC. The V and J genes are TRBV9 and TRBJ2-7, with TRBD1 identical over 12 bases. Trimming took 4 bases from V and 0 from J; bases not matched to a gene: 5. Germline assignment: CDR1 SGDLS and CDR2 YYNGEE. CDR3 length: 16 amino acids.

The J gene is TRBJ1-5, the V gene TRBV6-1; 7 positions agree with TRBD1. V dropped 6 bases and J dropped 6; count of bases not matched to a gene: 5. Germline V gives CDR1 MNHNS, CDR2 SASEGT. The CDR3 covers 13 residues. This CDR3 reads CASRGQLSQPQHF. The CDR3 region has the DNA TGTGCCAGCAGGGGACAGTTGAGTCAGCCCCAGCATTTT.

This chain joins TRBV6-1 and TRBJ2-3; tentative D call: TRBD1 (5 bases). The V gene's germline CDR1 is MNHNS and CDR2 SASEGT. The CDR3 has 15 residues. The V end lost 4 bases, the J end lost 2 bases, and 13 bases lay between the germline ends. This CDR3 is CASSVMDTYTDTQYF. For the CDR3, the DNA is TGTGCCAGCAGTGTAATGGACACTTACACAGATACGCAGTATTTT.

This chain connects TRBV6-6 to TRBJ2-1; 9 nucleotides align to TRBD2. J gave up 1 base and V 9 bases, and 10 bases lay outside the gene matches. This CDR3 is built from 16 residues. The germline V gene has CDR1 MNHNY and CDR2 SVGAGI (reference sequence). In DNA, the CDR3 is TGTGCCAGTTCCGGGGCCAGCGGGAGGTCCTACAATGAGCAGTTCTTC. Encoded protein: CASSGASGRSYNEQFF.

V is TRBV29-1 and J is TRBJ2-1, with D maybe TRBD1 (6 bases). The CDR3 has 16 amino acids. Germline V gene sequence: CDR1 SQVTM, CDR2 ANQGSEA. Trimming removed 1 base from V and 0 bases from J, with 13 bases in between. CDR3 sequence: CSVEGITGYSYNEQFF. CDR3 bases: TGCAGCGTTGAAGGTATAACAGGGTACTCCTACAATGAGCAGTTCTTC.

The chain joins TRBV7-9 to TRBJ1-2, with D perhaps TRBD1 (5 bases). Germline assignment: CDR1 SEHNR and CDR2 FQNEAQ (reference sequence). V lost 1 base and J 8 bases, leaving 11 bases between the germline ends. The CDR3 is 13 residues long. The CDR3 loop is CASSLGGVSGYTF. Written as DNA, the CDR3 is TGTGCCAGCAGCTTAGGGGGGGTCAGCGGCTACACCTTC.